A single sample gave rise to the 14 T cell receptor beta chains below, sequenced in a study of T cells in Graves' hyperthyroidism and ophthalmopathy. The investigators amplified TCR beta CDR3 regions from RNA transcripts. The HTBI primer set drove a first-round RT-PCR of the TCR CDR3. TCRdb reprocessed the multiplex PCR reads via MiXCR and lists one record per CDR3 protein. Counted here are some 600,000 distinct CDR3 sequences, about 15% occurring once; the ten biggest clones make up roughly 5.5%. The sequenced sample was blood. Receptors were obtained from a woman aged 30 to 39 with Graves' hyperthyroidism that later progressed to Graves' ophthalmopathy.

There are many counts of this clonotype. The chain is built from TRBV30 and TRBJ1-5; D ambiguous. Trimming removed 3 bases at V and 3 bases at J, with 6 bases between. CDR3 length equals 12 residues. CDR1 is GTSNPN, CDR2 SVGIG, per germline (reference sequence). CDR3 sequence (DNA): TGTGCCTGGAGCCGGGACAATCAGCCCCAGCATTTT. Its protein is CAWSRDNQPQHF. Full variable domain (rest looked up from reference TRBV30 and TRBJ1-5): SQTIHQWPATLVQPVGSPLSLECTVEGTSNPNLYWYRQAAGRGLQLLFYSVGIGQISSEVPQNLSASRPQDRQFILSSKKLLLSDSGFYLCAWSRDNQPQHFGDGTRLSIL.

This clonotype was counted at least ten times. The chain is built from TRBV5-1 and TRBJ2-3, with D possibly being TRBD1 or TRBD2 (5 bases each). CDR1 is SGHRS and CDR2 is YFSETQ in the germline V gene. V was clipped by 4 bases and J by 1 base, with 13 bases between them. The CDR3 consists of 15 residues. CDR3 sequence: CASSSMGERTDTQYF. DNA for the CDR3: TGCGCCAGCAGCAGTATGGGGGAGCGCACAGATACGCAGTATTTT.

This clonotype showed up just a few times. The CDR3 DNA is TGTGCCAGCGGACTAGCGGGTGCAGATACGCAGTATTTT. Protein product: CASGLAGADTQYF. J is TRBJ2-3 and V is TRBV6-2 or TRBV6-3; 11 positions match TRBD2. The CDR3 consists of 13 residues. The J segment lost 4 bases and the V segment lost 8 bases, leaving 2 bases of the junction unmatched. Germline assignment: CDR1 MNHEY and CDR2 SVGEGT.

In this sample, this clonotype turned up many times. The CDR3 is CASSQQGSGYSPLHF. The DNA of the CDR3 is TGTGCCAGCAGTCAGCAGGGTTCAGGGTATTCACCCCTCCACTTT. This chain joins TRBV28 and TRBJ1-6; D is possibly TRBD1 (5 bases). The V end was cut by 5 bases, the J end by 8 bases, with 16 bases between. This CDR3 is 15 amino acids long. Germline V gene lookup returns CDR1 MDHEN and CDR2 SYDVKM.

There are many counts of this clonotype. The CDR3 sequence is CASSLNGQGTTDTQYF. In nucleotides, the CDR3 is TGTGCCAGCAGTTTAAATGGACAGGGCACCACAGATACGCAGTATTTT. The chain carries TRBV28 and TRBJ2-3; TRBD1 aligns across 8 bases. Germline V CDR1 and CDR2: MDHEN, SYDVKM. The CDR3 spans 16 residues. The J segment lost 2 bases and the V segment lost 2 bases, leaving 6 bases of the junction unmatched.

This clonotype showed up many times. The CDR3 loop reads CASSPDRDKDTEAFF. CDR3 nucleotide sequence: TGTGCCAGCAGCCCAGACAGGGATAAGGACACTGAAGCTTTCTTT. The rearrangement links TRBV28 to TRBJ1-1; 7 positions agree with TRBD1. V trimming: 6 bases; J trimming: 3 bases; junction bases outside the gene matches: 10. This CDR3 has 15 residues. Germline values: CDR1 MDHEN, CDR2 SYDVKM.

This chain uses TRBV11-3 with TRBJ1-1, with D perhaps matching TRBD1 (5 bases). The V and J ends lost 0 bases and 4 bases respectively, with 18 bases between them. Per germline, CDR1 SGHNT and CDR2 YENEEA. The CDR3 totals 17 residues. The CDR3 DNA reads TGTGCCAGCAGCTTAGAAGTATTGGGGACGGGTTTCACTGAAGCTTTCTTT. It is translated as CASSLEVLGTGFTEAFF.

This clonotype was seen many times. The chain uses TRBV19 and TRBJ2-2; D is possibly TRBD1 or TRBD2 (5 bases each). Trimming pared 10 bases from V and 4 bases from J, leaving 16 bases between. CDR3 length equals 14 residues. Germline-derived CDR1 and CDR2 are LNHDA and SQIVND (reference sequence). DNA for the CDR3: TGTGCCATCCTGGCCGGGACCCCCACCGGGGAGCTGTTTTTT. Amino acid sequence: CAILAGTPTGELFF. Full variable domain (rest looked up from reference TRBV19 and TRBJ2-2): DGGITQSPKYLFRKEGQNVTLSCEQNLNHDAMYWYRQDPGQGLRLIYYSQIVNDFQKGDIAEGYSVSREKKESFPLTVTSAQKNPTAFYLCAILAGTPTGELFFGEGSRLTVL.

This clonotype was counted at least ten times. This chain joins TRBV28 and TRBJ2-7; no reliable D call. The CDR3 covers 16 residues. Trimming took 6 bases from V and 0 from J, leaving 18 bases between them. Germline values: CDR1 MDHEN, CDR2 SYDVKM. For the CDR3, the DNA is TGTGCCAGCAGGGCCGTAAGGGCAGAGGTCTCCTACGAGCAGTACTTC. Its translation: CASRAVRAEVSYEQYF.

The V and J genes are TRBV9 and TRBJ1-3; D may be TRBD1 (6 bases). Germline CDR1 SGDLS, CDR2 YYNGEE. The CDR3 runs 15 residues. V was pared by 1 base and J by 4 bases, with 12 bases between. The CDR3 nucleotides read TGTGCCAGCAGCGTATCTTCAGGGGCCGGAAACACCATATATTTT. This codes for CASSVSSGAGNTIYF.

About this clonotype itself: Being one base from a much bigger clone, this may be a read error. The chain is built from TRBV9 and TRBJ1-4, with no clear D. Germline lookup yields CDR1 SGDLS and CDR2 YYNGEE. V lost 3 bases to trimming and J lost 2 bases, with 14 bases between them. The CDR3 has 16 amino acids. The CDR3, as DNA: TGTGCCAGCAGCGCCTCACCAGGATCCACTAATGAAAAACTGTTTTTT. It yields the protein CASSASPGSTNEKLFF.

This chain connects TRBV6-5 to TRBJ1-2; TRBD1 is a possible D gene (5 bases). Trimming removed 4 bases from V and 4 bases from J, with 10 bases in between. The germline CDR1 and CDR2 sequences are MNHEY and SVGAGI. This CDR3 is built from 13 residues. Here the CDR3 DNA reads TGTGCCAGCAGTTCCGGGACCCTCTATGGCTACACCTTC. This translates into CASSSGTLYGYTF.

This clonotype has just a few counts. The chain joins TRBV9 to TRBJ1-6; D not resolved. Trimming removed 2 bases at V and 5 bases at J, with 11 bases between. The CDR3 has 15 residues. Germline V gives CDR1 SGDLS, CDR2 YYNGEE. The CDR3 spells CASSVNSLNNSPLHF. The CDR3, as DNA: TGTGCCAGCAGCGTTAATAGCCTCAATAATTCACCCCTCCACTTT.

V usage is TRBV10-3 and J usage is TRBJ2-5; TRBD2 matches at 15 bases. Per germline, CDR1 ENHRY and CDR2 SYGVKD. J gave up 5 bases and V 6 bases, and 1 base lay outside the gene matches. The CDR3 has 14 amino acids. The CDR3 coding sequence is TGTGCCATCAGGGGGACTAGCGGGGGGGAGACCCAGTACTTC. Its translation: CAIRGTSGGETQYF.